This TCR beta chain comes out of a study of blood T cell repertoires in COVID-19. The method was immunoSEQ multiplex PCR; TCRdb's version includes in-frame clones alone and lacks a portion of them. Here the sample spans about 180,000 clones, nearly 90% being singletons. The material sequenced was PBMCs or T cells enriched from blood (not recorded which). This receptor was obtained from a woman aged 40 to 55 with acute COVID-19.

The CDR3 region has the DNA TGTGCCACAAATGGGGGCTCTAATGAAAAACTGTTTTTT. Translating it yields CATNGGSNEKLFF. V usage is TRBV2 and J usage is TRBJ1-4, with D perhaps TRBD1 (6 bases). CDR1 and CDR2 (germline): SNHLY, FYNNEI. V was shortened by 10 bases and J by 3 bases, with 12 bases between the two germline ends. This CDR3 spans 13 amino acids.